This T cell receptor (beta chain) was profiled in a study of blood T cell repertoires in COVID-19 (dated by TCRdb to 2020 to 2021). With regard to the full study: Collaborator samples came from the United States, Italy and Spain and covered acute and convalescent phases of COVID-19. The prospective study material was composed of cDNA or gDNA derived from T cells, B-cell-depleted T cells, or PBMCs. Subjects who had been exposed to COVID-19, were actively infected with it, or had recovered from it provided the deeply sampled blood TCRbeta repertoires that made up the dataset. The repertoires were made available in a free public database intended to serve as a resource for research on the immune response to SARS-CoV-2. Samples came from the ongoing ImmuneRACE study (first 160 participants) plus 1,254 subjects from 6 global collaborators. A de-identified subject ID, COVID-19 status, age in years and sex were almost always included in the sample metadata. HLA class I and class II types, where available, came from metadata supplied by the sample provider rather than from assay-based typing. Study-wide findings and limitations: The amount of clinical and demographic metadata varied by source and participant and was provided uncurated.

A word on this clone: Its antigen is still unknown. Base qualities are not at hand, and no much larger clone is one base apart.

The immunoSEQ Assay, a bias-controlled multiplex PCR, was used to amplify TCRbeta CDR3 regions from genomic DNA. As for the authors' bioinformatics: Within the assay, amplification of reference gene primers was used to estimate how many nucleated cells each sample contained. To quantify the absolute abundance of each unique TCRbeta CDR3 rearrangement, sequence reads were collapsed and filtered. For each sample, productive Simpson clonality was calculated as the square root of Simpson's diversity index across productive rearrangements. Here the immuneACCESS table is served through TCRdb, limited to in-frame sequences with V and J called. Missing clones are a known gap in these copies; in checked studies unresolved V genes cover under half, and the rest lacks a known reason. The D gene and trimming were derived from the DNA, and the V and J assignments and clone size from that table. This sample has around 70,000 clones in its table, and 90% of those were observed once. The ten most abundant clones make up approximately 1.5% of the sample.

Looking up the germline V gene yields CDR1 SGDLS and CDR2 YYNGEE. V lost 3 bases and J lost 4 bases; the stretch between them is 7 bases long. The CDR3 goes from the cysteine to the phenylalanine over 13 residues. Just the 39-base CDR3 DNA is kept, in frame starting at base 1. Whole blood was collected in K2EDTA tubes by collaborating institutions according to the institutions' own protocols. For TCRbeta analysis, collaborators shipped samples in one of three forms: frozen whole blood, isolated PBMCs, or DNA extracted from either of those sample types. The sequence came from a man aged 50 to 59 with acute or convalescent COVID-19. The rearranged chain carries TRBV9 and TRBJ2-2, and perhaps TRBD2 as D gene, on 5 matching bases. Specimen: peripheral blood. The nucleotide sequence is given as TGTGCCAGCAGCGCGAGGGTCACCGGGGAGCTGTTTTTT. This sequence encodes CASSARVTGELFF.